This T cell receptor (beta chain) was captured in a study of shared clonotypes between healthy human individuals. Regarding the study as a whole: Rarefaction revealed incomplete sorted-subset sequencing despite large depth.

Concerning this clone: Its antigen is undetermined.

Sequenced by immunoSEQ multiplex PCR; TCRdb stores in-frame clones only, minus some. The table includes about 1.1 million clones, 60% to 80% detected once. The germline V gene has CDR1 SGHKS and CDR2 YYEKEE (reference sequence). Trimming shortened V by 0 bases and J by 3 bases, and 9 bases separated the two germline ends. CDR3 length: 14 residues. The sequence was collected from a man aged 18-30 years in good health. Some clones in this sample may be carry-over from other donors' samples. The chain employs TRBV5-5 and TRBJ1-2; D unclear. The material sequenced was memory CD4+ T cells from PBMCs. Sample subset: CD45RA-negative fraction. This CDR3 is CASSLVWWDYGYTF. CDR3 coding DNA: TGTGCCAGCAGCTTGGTTTGGTGGGACTATGGCTACACCTTC.